In this sample, the clone carrying this T cell receptor beta chain turned up a few times. Its cognate antigen is unknown. The CDR3 spans 17 residues. The V end was cut by 6 bases, the J end by 3 bases, with 24 bases between. The TCRbeta library was prepared with unique molecular identifiers. TCRdb passed the PCR reads through MiXCR, listing each CDR3 protein once. This sample yields some 600,000 distinct CDR3 sequences, of which 10% to 15% are seen a single time; about 2.2% belongs to the top ten. The sample originates from a study of T-cell reconstitution after alpha-beta-depleted transplantation in children. Overall study findings and caveats: Where alpha-beta T cells came from about two months after transplant was reportedly several hundred expanded graft clones. Newly produced T cells mostly accounted for T-cell counts and diversity one year post-transplant.

Sample: PBMCs, mostly from graft donor cells, taken 360 days after TCRalphabeta/CD19-depleted stem cell transplant. The receptor comes from a male patient younger than 18 who had a stem cell transplant for acute myeloid leukemia, so the T cells may come from the graft donor. The V gene is TRBV12-3 or TRBV12-4, the J gene TRBJ2-7, with D perhaps matching TRBD1 or TRBD2 (5 bases each). The CDR3 nucleotides read TGTGCCAGCAGGGGGACGGGTTCGGGTTACGGGGTCTACGAGCAGTACTTC. Residues: CASRGTGSGYGVYEQYF.